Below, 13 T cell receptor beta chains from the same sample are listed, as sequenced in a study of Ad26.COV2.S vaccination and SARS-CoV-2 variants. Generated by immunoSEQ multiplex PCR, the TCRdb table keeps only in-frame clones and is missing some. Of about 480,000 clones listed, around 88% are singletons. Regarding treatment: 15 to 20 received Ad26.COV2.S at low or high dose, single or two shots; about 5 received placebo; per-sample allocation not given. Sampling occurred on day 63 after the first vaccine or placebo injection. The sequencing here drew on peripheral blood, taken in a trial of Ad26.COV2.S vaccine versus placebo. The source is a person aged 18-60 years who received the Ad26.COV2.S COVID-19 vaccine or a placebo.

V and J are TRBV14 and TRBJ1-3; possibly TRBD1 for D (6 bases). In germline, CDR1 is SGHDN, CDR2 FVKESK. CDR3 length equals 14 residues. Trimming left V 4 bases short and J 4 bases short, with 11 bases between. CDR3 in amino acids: CASSPDSIGNTIYF. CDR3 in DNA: TGTGCCAGCAGCCCGGACAGCATCGGAAACACCATATATTTT.

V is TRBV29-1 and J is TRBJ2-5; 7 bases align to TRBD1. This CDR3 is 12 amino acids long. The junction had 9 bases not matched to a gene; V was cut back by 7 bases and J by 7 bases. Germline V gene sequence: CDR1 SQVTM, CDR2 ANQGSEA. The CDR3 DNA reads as TGCAGCGCCGAACAGGGGTCGGGGACCCAGTACTTC. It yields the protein CSAEQGSGTQYF.

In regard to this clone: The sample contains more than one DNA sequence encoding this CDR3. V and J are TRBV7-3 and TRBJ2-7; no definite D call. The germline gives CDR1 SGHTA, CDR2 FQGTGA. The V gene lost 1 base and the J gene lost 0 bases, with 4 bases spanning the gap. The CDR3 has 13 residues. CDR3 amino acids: CASSLRGSYEQYF. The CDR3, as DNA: TGTGCCAGCAGCTTAAGGGGCTCCTACGAGCAGTACTTC.

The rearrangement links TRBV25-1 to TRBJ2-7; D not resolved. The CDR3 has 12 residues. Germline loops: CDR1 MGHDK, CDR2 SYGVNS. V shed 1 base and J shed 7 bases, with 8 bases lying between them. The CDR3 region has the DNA TGTGCCAGCAGTGAATCCTTCAGGGAGCAGTACTTC. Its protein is CASSESFREQYF.

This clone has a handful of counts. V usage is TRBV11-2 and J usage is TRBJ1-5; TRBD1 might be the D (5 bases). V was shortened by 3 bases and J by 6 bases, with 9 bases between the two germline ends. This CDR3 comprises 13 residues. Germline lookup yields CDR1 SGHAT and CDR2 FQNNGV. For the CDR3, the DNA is TGTGCCAGCAGCTTGACCGGGGGTCAGCCCCAGCATTTT. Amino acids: CASSLTGGQPQHF.

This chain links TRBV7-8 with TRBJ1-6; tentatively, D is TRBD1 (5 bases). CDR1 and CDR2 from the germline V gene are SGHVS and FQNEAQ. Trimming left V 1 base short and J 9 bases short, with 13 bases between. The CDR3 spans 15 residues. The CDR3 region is CASSLGAGSRSPLHF. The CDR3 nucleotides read TGTGCCAGCAGCTTAGGGGCAGGGTCGCGTTCACCCCTCCACTTT.

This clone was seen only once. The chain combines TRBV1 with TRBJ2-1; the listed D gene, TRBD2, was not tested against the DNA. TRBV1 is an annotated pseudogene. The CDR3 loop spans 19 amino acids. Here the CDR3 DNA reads TGCACCAGCAGCCAACCGCCAGTGAGAGCCGACATAAGGGACTATGAGCAGTTCTTC. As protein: CTSSQPPVRADIRDYEQFF.

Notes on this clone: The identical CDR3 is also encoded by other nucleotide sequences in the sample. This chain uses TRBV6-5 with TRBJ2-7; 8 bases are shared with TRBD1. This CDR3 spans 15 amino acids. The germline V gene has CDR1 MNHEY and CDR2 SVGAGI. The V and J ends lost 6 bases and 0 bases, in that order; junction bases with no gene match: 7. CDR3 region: CASSLTGTGSYEQYF. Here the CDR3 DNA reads TGTGCCAGCAGCCTGACCGGGACAGGCTCCTACGAGCAGTACTTC.

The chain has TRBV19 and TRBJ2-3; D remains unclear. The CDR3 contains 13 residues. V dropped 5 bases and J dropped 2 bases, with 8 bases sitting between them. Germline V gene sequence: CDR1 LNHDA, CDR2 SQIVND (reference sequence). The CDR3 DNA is TGTGCCAGTAGTCTCAGTGACACAGATACGCAGTATTTT. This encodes CASSLSDTDTQYF.

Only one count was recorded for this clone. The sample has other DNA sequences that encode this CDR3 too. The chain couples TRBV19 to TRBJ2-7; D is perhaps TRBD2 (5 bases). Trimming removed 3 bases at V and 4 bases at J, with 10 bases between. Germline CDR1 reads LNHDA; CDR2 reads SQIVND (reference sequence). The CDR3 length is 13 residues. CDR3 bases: TGTGCCAGTAGTATCGGCGGCGGGTACGAGCAGTACTTC. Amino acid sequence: CASSIGGGYEQYF. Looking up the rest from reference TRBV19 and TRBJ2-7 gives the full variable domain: DGGITQSPKYLFRKEGQNVTLSCEQNLNHDAMYWYRQDPGQGLRLIYYSQIVNDFQKGDIAEGYSVSREKKESFPLTVTSAQKNPTAFYLCASSIGGGYEQYFGPGTRLTVT.

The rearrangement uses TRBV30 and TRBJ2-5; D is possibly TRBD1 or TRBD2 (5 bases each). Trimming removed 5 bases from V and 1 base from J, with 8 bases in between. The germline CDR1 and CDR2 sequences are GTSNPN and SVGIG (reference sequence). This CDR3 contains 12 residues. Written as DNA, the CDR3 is TGTGCCTGGGGGGGACCCCAAGAGACCCAGTACTTC. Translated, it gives CAWGGPQETQYF.

In DNA, the CDR3 is TGTGCCAGCAGCAGGACTAGCGGGAGAGGGTCGGGCCTCTACGAGCAGTACTTC. Translation: CASSRTSGRGSGLYEQYF. The V and J genes are TRBV11-2 and TRBJ2-7, with 13 bases matching TRBD2. The ends lost 5 bases at V and 3 bases at J; junction bases unmatched: 13. The CDR3 runs to 18 residues. The germline CDR1 and CDR2 sequences are SGHAT and FQNNGV.

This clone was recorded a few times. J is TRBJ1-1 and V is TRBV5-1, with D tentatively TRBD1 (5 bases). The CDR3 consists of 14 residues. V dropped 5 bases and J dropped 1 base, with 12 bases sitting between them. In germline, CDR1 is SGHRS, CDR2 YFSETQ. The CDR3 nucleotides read TGCGCCAGCAGGGCTCTAAGGGGGAACACTGAAGCTTTCTTT. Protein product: CASRALRGNTEAFF.